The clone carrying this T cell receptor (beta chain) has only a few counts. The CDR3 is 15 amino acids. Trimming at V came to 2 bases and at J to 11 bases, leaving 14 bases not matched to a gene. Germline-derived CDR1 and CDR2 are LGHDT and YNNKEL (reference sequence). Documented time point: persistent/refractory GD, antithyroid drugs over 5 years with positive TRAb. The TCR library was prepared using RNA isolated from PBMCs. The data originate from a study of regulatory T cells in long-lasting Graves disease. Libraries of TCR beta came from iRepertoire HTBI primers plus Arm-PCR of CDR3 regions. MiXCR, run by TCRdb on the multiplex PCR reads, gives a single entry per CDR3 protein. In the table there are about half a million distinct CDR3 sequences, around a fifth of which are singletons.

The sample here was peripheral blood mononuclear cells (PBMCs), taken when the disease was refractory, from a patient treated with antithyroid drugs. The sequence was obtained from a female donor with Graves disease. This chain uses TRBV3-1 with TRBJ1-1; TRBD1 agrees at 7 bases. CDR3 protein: CASSQTDRDRKRAFF. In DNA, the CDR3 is TGTGCCAGCAGCCAAACCGACCGGGACAGAAAAAGGGCTTTCTTT. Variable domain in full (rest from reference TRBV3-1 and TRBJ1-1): DTAVSQTPKYLVTQMGNDKSIKCEQNLGHDTMYWYKQDSKKFLKIMFSYNNKELIINETVPNRFSPKSPDKAHLNLHINSLELGDSAVYFCASSQTDRDRKRAFFGQGTRLTVV.